A single sample is the source of the 31 T cell receptor beta chains below, sequenced in a study of cytomegalovirus exposure and HLA in healthy donors. With 60 Vbeta and 13 Jbeta primers, the PCR was carried out. Profiled with immunoSEQ multiplex PCR; TCRdb holds only in-frame clones, not every one. The table for this sample gives tens of thousands of clones. Sequencing was carried out using PBMCs. These receptors were collected from a man aged 40-49 years in good health and CMV-seronegative.

The chain recombines TRBV7-9 with TRBJ1-1; 9 bases agree with TRBD1. Germline trimming cut 1 base from V and 11 bases from J; bases unmatched to any gene: 5. CDR3 length: 13 amino acids. From germline, CDR1 is SEHNR and CDR2 FQNEAQ (reference sequence). The DNA for the CDR3 is TGTGCCAGCAGCTTAGATGGGACAGGGAGGGCTTTCTTT. This gives the protein CASSLDGTGRAFF. Full variable domain (rest looked up from reference TRBV7-9 and TRBJ1-1): DTGVSQNPRHKITKRGQNVTFRCDPISEHNRLYWYRQTLGQGPEFLTYFQNEAQLEKSRLLSDRFSAERPKGSFSTLEIQRTEQGDSAMYLCASSLDGTGRAFFGQGTRLTVV.

This chain links TRBV28 with TRBJ2-7; 10 bases are shared with TRBD1. V trimming: 6 bases; J trimming: 2 bases; junction bases outside the gene matches: 7. Germline V gene lookup returns CDR1 MDHEN and CDR2 SYDVKM. The length of the CDR3 is 15 residues. The DNA for the CDR3 is TGTGCCAGCAGCCCTAGTGGGACAGGGGCCTACGAGCAGTACTTC. As protein: CASSPSGTGAYEQYF. Full variable domain (outside the CDR3, taken from reference TRBV28 and TRBJ2-7): DVKVTQSSRYLVKRTGEKVFLECVQDMDHENMFWYRQDPGLGLRLIYFSYDVKMKEKGDIPEGYSVSREKKERFSLILESASTNQTSMYLCASSPSGTGAYEQYFGPGTRLTVT.

The chain recombines TRBV6-5 with TRBJ2-5, with 7 bases fitting TRBD2. Germline V gene sequence: CDR1 MNHEY, CDR2 SVGAGI. The V and J ends lost 6 bases and 1 base, in that order; junction bases with no gene match: 2. The CDR3 sequence is 13 residues long. CDR3 DNA sequence: TGTGCCAGCAGAGCGGGAAGCCAAGAGACCCAGTACTTC. Amino acids: CASRAGSQETQYF.

The chain employs TRBV9 and TRBJ2-1, with D possibly TRBD2 on 6 matching bases. The germline gives CDR1 SGDLS, CDR2 YYNGEE. V dropped 2 bases and J dropped 6 bases, with 9 bases sitting between them. This CDR3 is built from 13 residues. The CDR3 region has the DNA TGTGCCAGCAGCGTGGGACTCCCCAATGAGCAGTTCTTC. Protein sequence: CASSVGLPNEQFF.

The chain links TRBV30 to TRBJ1-4; the D is unclear. Germline values: CDR1 GTSNPN, CDR2 SVGIG (reference sequence). V lost 0 bases and J 8 bases, leaving 13 bases between the germline ends. The CDR3 extends over 14 amino acids. The CDR3 DNA is TGTGCCTGGAGTGTGATAGGCGGAGAGGAAAAACTGTTTTTT. It translates to CAWSVIGGEEKLFF.

The chain couples TRBV6-6 to TRBJ2-1, with D tentatively TRBD1 (5 bases). CDR3 length equals 12 residues. The V end was cut by 6 bases, the J end by 6 bases, with 9 bases between. Germline-derived CDR1 and CDR2 are MNHNY and SVGAGI (reference sequence). The CDR3 DNA sequence: TGTGCCAGCAGCGGCCAGGGCAATGAGCAGTTCTTC. This sequence encodes CASSGQGNEQFF.

CDR3 protein: CASSELNREGLDEQFF. CDR3 coding DNA: TGTGCCAGCAGTGAACTCAACCGGGAGGGCCTGGATGAGCAGTTCTTC. The J gene is TRBJ2-1, the V gene TRBV25-1; 8 positions match TRBD2. Germline CDR1 is MGHDK and CDR2 is SYGVNS. The junction had 11 bases not matched to a gene; V was cut back by 2 bases and J by 8 bases. The CDR3 loop spans 16 amino acids.

By frequency, this clone registers medium-sized. The gene calls are TRBV6-5 and TRBJ2-6; 7 bases map to TRBD1. The CDR3 is 15 amino acids. Germline V gene sequence: CDR1 MNHEY, CDR2 SVGAGI. Trimming at V came to 5 bases and at J to 2 bases, leaving 3 bases not matched to a gene. This CDR3 is CASSPDRAGANVLTF. Written as DNA, the CDR3 is TGTGCCAGCAGTCCTGACAGGGCTGGGGCCAACGTCCTGACTTTC.

The chain has TRBV30 and TRBJ1-4, with 8 bases matching TRBD1. Unmatched junction bases numbered 9, after V lost 6 bases and J lost 3 bases. The CDR3 contains 15 residues. In germline, CDR1 is GTSNPN, CDR2 SVGIG (reference sequence). The CDR3 DNA sequence: TGTGCCTGTAGACGAAGGACAGGGTCTAATGAAAAACTGTTTTTT. Encoded protein: CACRRRTGSNEKLFF.

The chain is built from TRBV6-5 and TRBJ2-1; D is ambiguous. CDR3 length: 14 residues. From germline, CDR1 is MNHEY and CDR2 SVGAGI. V lost 0 bases to trimming and J lost 6 bases, with 9 bases between them. The DNA for the CDR3 is TGTGCCAGCAGTTACTCTGGGCTGGTCAATGAGCAGTTCTTC. It is translated as CASSYSGLVNEQFF.

For the CDR3, the DNA is TGTGCCAGCTTCGACAGGGGAAGATATGGCTACACCTTC. This translates into CASFDRGRYGYTF. V gene TRBV19 combines with J gene TRBJ1-2; 8 bases agree with TRBD1. V shed 9 bases and J 5 bases; nucleotides not matched to a gene: 8. This CDR3 contains 13 residues. Per the germline V gene, CDR1 is LNHDA and CDR2 is SQIVND (reference sequence).

The V and J genes are TRBV27 and TRBJ2-5, with no clear D. The germline V and J ends were trimmed by 8 bases and 5 bases, with 12 bases remaining between them. Per germline, CDR1 MNHEY and CDR2 SMNVEV (reference sequence). This CDR3 is built from 12 residues. This chain's CDR3 is CASGRKVETQYF. The DNA for the CDR3 is TGTGCCAGCGGCCGAAAAGTGGAGACCCAGTACTTC.

V usage is TRBV5-6 and J usage is TRBJ2-5; a possible D gene is TRBD2 (5 bases). Germline V gene sequence: CDR1 SGHDT, CDR2 YYEEEE. The V and J ends lost 2 bases and 5 bases respectively, with 10 bases between them. This CDR3 has 13 residues. The CDR3 region has the DNA TGTGCCAGCAGCTTAGAGAGGGCGGAGACCCAGTACTTC. Its protein product is CASSLERAETQYF. Using reference TRBV5-6 and TRBJ2-5 for the parts outside the CDR3, the full variable domain is DAGVTQSPTHLIKTRGQQVTLRCSPKSGHDTVSWYQQALGQGPQFIFQYYEEEERQRGNFPDRFSGHQFPNYSSELNVNALLLGDSALYLCASSLERAETQYFGPGTRLLVL.

The chain combines TRBV5-8 with TRBJ2-3; no clear D gene. V shed 0 bases and J shed 6 bases, with 11 bases lying between them. This CDR3 spans 14 amino acids. Germline V gene lookup returns CDR1 SGHTS and CDR2 YDEGEE. The CDR3 sequence: CASSLVTTRDTQYF. The CDR3 nucleotides are TGTGCCAGCAGCTTGGTCACCACTCGGGATACGCAGTATTTT.

This chain links TRBV9 with TRBJ1-1; TRBD1 is a possible D gene (5 bases). Trimming left V 3 bases short and J 2 bases short, with 14 bases between. This CDR3 spans 15 amino acids. The germline V gene has CDR1 SGDLS and CDR2 YYNGEE. The CDR3 DNA is TGTGCCAGCAGCGGATCGGGGGGACTTAACACTGAAGCTTTCTTT. Protein: CASSGSGGLNTEAFF.

This chain links TRBV29-1 with TRBJ2-5; tentative D call: TRBD1 (5 bases). Looked up from germline, CDR1 is SQVTM and CDR2 is ANQGSEA. The CDR3 is 14 amino acids. Trimming pared 3 bases from V and 5 bases from J, leaving 16 bases between. DNA for the CDR3: TGCAGCGTTGATTTGCAGGGCGTGGGGGAGACCCAGTACTTC. It is translated as CSVDLQGVGETQYF.

This rearrangement joins TRBV4-3 to TRBJ1-2; 8 nucleotides match TRBD1. The CDR3 loop spans 15 amino acids. V was clipped by 0 bases and J by 6 bases; unmatched bases: 6. CDR1 and CDR2 (germline): LGHNA, YSLEER. Here the CDR3 DNA reads TGCGCCAGCAGCCAAGAGGTACCAGGGGGCCATGGCTACACCTTC. It translates to CASSQEVPGGHGYTF.

V gene TRBV4-3 combines with J gene TRBJ1-2, with 8 bases aligning to TRBD1. The CDR3 is 15 residues long. Per the germline V gene, CDR1 is LGHNA and CDR2 is YSLEER. V lost 0 bases to trimming and J lost 4 bases; unmatched junction nucleotides: 4. CDR3 loop: CASSQDWTGSYGYTF. CDR3 DNA sequence: TGCGCCAGCAGCCAAGATTGGACAGGGTCCTATGGCTACACCTTC.

The chain links TRBV25-1 to TRBJ2-7; 7 positions match TRBD2. V dropped 6 bases and J dropped 5; count of bases not matched to a gene: 4. This CDR3 is 12 amino acids long. Looked up from germline, CDR1 is MGHDK and CDR2 is SYGVNS. The CDR3 loop is CASSPRGDEQYF. The CDR3 region has the DNA TGTGCCAGCAGCCCACGGGGGGACGAGCAGTACTTC.

The V and J genes are TRBV6-5 and TRBJ2-7, with a tentative D call TRBD2 (5 bases). Germline V gene lookup returns CDR1 MNHEY and CDR2 SVGAGI. CDR3 size: 15 residues. The V end lost 6 bases, the J end lost 1 base, and 16 bases lay between the germline ends. The CDR3 DNA sequence: TGTGCCAGCAGACCCAAGGTCGGCGGGTCCTACGAGCAGTACTTC. It codes for CASRPKVGGSYEQYF.

CDR3 sequence (DNA): TGCGCCAGCAGCGACCGAGGGGGGGCAAACACTGAAGCTTTCTTT. Its translation: CASSDRGGANTEAFF. The rearrangement links TRBV5-1 to TRBJ1-1, with TRBD1 as a possible D gene (6 bases). Germline loops: CDR1 SGHRS, CDR2 YFSETQ. The CDR3 has 15 amino acids. Trimming stripped 4 bases from V and 2 bases from J, with 15 bases between.

The chain's CDR3 is CASSPGPPAEQFF. In DNA, the CDR3 is TGTGCCAGCTCACCGGGGCCACCTGCTGAGCAGTTCTTC. J is TRBJ2-1 and V is TRBV18; the D gene is possibly TRBD1 (5 bases). Trimming stripped 3 bases from V and 9 bases from J, with 12 bases between. The length of the CDR3 is 13 residues. Looked up from germline, CDR1 is KGHSH and CDR2 is LQKENI.

The chain carries TRBV5-1 and TRBJ1-5; a weak D match, TRBD1 (6 bases). Trimming shortened V by 1 base and J by 5 bases, and 10 bases separated the two germline ends. The CDR3 spans 14 residues. Looked up from germline, CDR1 is SGHRS and CDR2 is YFSETQ. The CDR3 loop reads CASSLIGGDQPQHF. The CDR3 DNA sequence: TGCGCCAGCAGCTTGATAGGGGGGGATCAGCCCCAGCATTTT.

V and J are TRBV5-4 and TRBJ2-3, with 12 bases aligning to TRBD2. Losses at the gene ends were 5 bases for V and 4 bases for J; bases not matched to a gene: 8. The CDR3 totals 16 residues. The V gene's germline CDR1 is SGHNT and CDR2 YYREEE (reference sequence). For the CDR3, the DNA is TGTGCCAGCAGAGCGGGACTAGCGGGCGGGGCAGATACGCAGTATTTT. This encodes CASRAGLAGGADTQYF.

The rearrangement links TRBV7-9 to TRBJ2-1; D gene ambiguous. Germline V lookup: CDR1 SEHNR, CDR2 FQNEAQ (reference sequence). The CDR3 length is 11 residues. Trimming stripped 7 bases from V and 8 bases from J, with 9 bases between. The CDR3 nucleotides read TGTGCCAGCACCTCTCCTTATGAGCAGTTCTTC. Protein sequence: CASTSPYEQFF.

CDR3 coding DNA: TGTGCCAGCAGCTCGGGTCCGTTCTCCACAGATACGCAGTATTTT. Residues: CASSSGPFSTDTQYF. The rearrangement links TRBV7-2 to TRBJ2-3; D is unresolved. V was pared by 4 bases and J by 2 bases, with 13 bases between. CDR3 length: 15 amino acids. Germline CDR1 SGHTA, CDR2 FQGNSA. Together with reference TRBV7-2 and TRBJ2-3, the CDR3 gives the full variable domain: GAGVSQSPSNKVTEKGKDVELRCDPISGHTALYWYRQSLGQGLEFLIYFQGNSAPDKSGLPSDRFSAERTGGSVSTLTIQRTQQEDSAVYLCASSSGPFSTDTQYFGPGTRLTVL.

With respect to this clone: The junction does not match germline at one end; this may be a read error. This sequence joins TRBV9 and TRBJ2-3; 10 bases line up with TRBD2. The CDR3 extends over 20 amino acids. From germline, CDR1 is SGDLS and CDR2 YYNGEE. The CDR3 bases are TGTGCCAGCAGCCCTACTTCCGGGACTAGCGTCACGGTACCGGGGGATAAGCAGTATTTT. Encoded protein: CASSPTSGTSVTVPGDKQYF.

The rearrangement joins TRBV5-6 to TRBJ1-1; D remains ambiguous. Between the trimmed V and J ends, which lost 2 bases and 6 bases, there was a span of 14 bases. The CDR3 covers 14 residues. CDR1 and CDR2 from the germline V gene are SGHDT and YYEEEE. As DNA, the CDR3 is TGTGCCAGCAGCTTAACTGGTAGGGAGTCTGAAGCTTTCTTT. This encodes CASSLTGRESEAFF.

The V gene is TRBV5-1, the J gene TRBJ2-7; 9 nucleotides match TRBD2. The trim removed 5 bases at V and 1 base at J, leaving 7 bases unmatched. CDR3 length: 15 amino acids. CDR1 is SGHRS and CDR2 is YFSETQ in the germline V gene. In DNA, the CDR3 is TGCGCCAGCAGTTCAGGACTAGCGCCTTCCTACGAGCAGTACTTC. Amino acid sequence: CASSSGLAPSYEQYF.

V is TRBV6-5 and J is TRBJ2-1; 11 bases align to TRBD2. The CDR3 length is 16 residues. Germline assignment: CDR1 MNHEY and CDR2 SVGAGI. The junction had 6 bases not matched to a gene; V was cut back by 2 bases and J by 6 bases. This CDR3 is CASSYTSGTSGNEQFF. The CDR3 DNA reads as TGTGCCAGCAGTTACACCTCCGGGACTAGCGGCAATGAGCAGTTCTTC.

The chain is built from TRBV6-6 and TRBJ1-2; TRBD1 matches at 9 bases. V lost 6 bases to trimming and J lost 14 bases; unmatched junction nucleotides: 13. Germline-derived CDR1 and CDR2 are MNHNY and SVGAGI (reference sequence). CDR3 length: 13 residues. The CDR3, as DNA: TGTGCCAGCAGCACCCCCGGGGACAGGGTGGGTACCTTC. Residues: CASSTPGDRVGTF.